This TCR beta chain was retrieved from a study of T cells in Graves' hyperthyroidism and ophthalmopathy. In its sample, this clonotype was seen many times. TCR beta CDR3 region amplification was performed from RNA transcripts. In the first-round RT-PCR of the TCR CDR3, the HTBI primer set was used. TCRdb reprocessed the multiplex PCR reads via MiXCR and lists one record per CDR3 protein. The repertoire holds 530,000 or so distinct CDR3 sequences, roughly 46% seen once, with around 7.7% in the top ten. Deletions cut 6 bases from V and 7 bases from J, with 25 bases between. The CDR3 has 16 amino acids. Sequencing was carried out using peripheral blood or thyroid tissue (not recorded which). The V and J genes are TRBV12-3 or TRBV12-4 and TRBJ2-7; D may be TRBD1 (6 bases). This clonotype was sampled from a woman between 18 and 30 years old with Graves' hyperthyroidism. The CDR3 DNA follows: TGTGCCAGCAGCCCTCCGGACAGCGCCGTTCCCCTAGAGCAGTACTTC. Translated, it gives CASSPPDSAVPLEQYF.